This T cell receptor (beta chain) was sequenced in a study of CD8+CD57+ T cells in acquired aplastic anemia. Study-wide context: The mean DNA yield obtained from sorted CD4+ and CD8+ cells came to 3 to 3.5 ug. An average of roughly 10 million reads for CD4+ cells was obtained from healthy donors. Study-wide results and caveats: Patients and controls shared 25 to 35 CD8+ CDR3 sequences, highly expressed in patients. Levels of CD8+ Simpson's diversity were not significantly distinct in patients versus controls.

The germline CDR1 and CDR2 sequences are SGHDT and YYEEEE. Trimming pared 1 base from V and 3 bases from J, leaving 8 bases between. The length of the CDR3 is 14 residues. This clonotype was picked up many times. Its antigen remains unknown. Profiling that covered TCR beta VDJ and CDR3 relied on genomic DNA as its template. TCRdb re-called the reads with MiXCR, one entry per CDR3 protein. The data show about 420,000 distinct CDR3 sequences, around 68% seen once. The TCR was taken from a human donor in good health, serving as a control. The sequenced material came from sorted CD4+, CD8+, or CD8+CD57+ T cells (not recorded which) from PBMCs. J is TRBJ1-5 and V is TRBV5-6; D is unresolved. The CDR3 is CASSLLRTNQPQHF. The CDR3 nucleotides are TGTGCCAGCAGCTTGTTGAGAACCAATCAGCCCCAGCATTTT.